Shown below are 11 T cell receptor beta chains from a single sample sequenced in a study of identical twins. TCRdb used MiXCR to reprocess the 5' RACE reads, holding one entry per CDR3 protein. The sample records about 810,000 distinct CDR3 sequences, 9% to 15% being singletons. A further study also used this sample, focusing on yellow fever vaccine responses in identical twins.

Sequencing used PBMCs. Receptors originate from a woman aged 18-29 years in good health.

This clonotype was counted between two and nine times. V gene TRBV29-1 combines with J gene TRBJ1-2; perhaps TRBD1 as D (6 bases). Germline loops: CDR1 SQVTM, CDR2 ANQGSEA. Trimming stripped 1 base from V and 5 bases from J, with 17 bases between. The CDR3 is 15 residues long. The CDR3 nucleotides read TGCAGCGTTGAAGCCCTTGGGGGACAAATTTATGGCTACACCTTC. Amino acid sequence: CSVEALGGQIYGYTF.

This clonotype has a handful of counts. The CDR3, as DNA: TGTGCCAGCAGTTTGGGGGGATCGGACTATGGCTACACCTTC. Translation: CASSLGGSDYGYTF. V gene TRBV12-3 or TRBV12-4 combines with J gene TRBJ1-2, with D possibly matching TRBD1 (5 bases). V lost 3 bases, J lost 3 bases, and 11 bases lay in between. This CDR3 contains 14 residues.

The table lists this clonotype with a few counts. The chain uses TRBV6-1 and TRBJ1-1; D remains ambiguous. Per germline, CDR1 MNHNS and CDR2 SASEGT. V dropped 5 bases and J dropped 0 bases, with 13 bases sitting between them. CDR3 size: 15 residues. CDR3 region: CASSKSQNLNTEAFF. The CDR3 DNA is TGTGCCAGCAGTAAATCACAGAACCTGAACACTGAAGCTTTCTTT.

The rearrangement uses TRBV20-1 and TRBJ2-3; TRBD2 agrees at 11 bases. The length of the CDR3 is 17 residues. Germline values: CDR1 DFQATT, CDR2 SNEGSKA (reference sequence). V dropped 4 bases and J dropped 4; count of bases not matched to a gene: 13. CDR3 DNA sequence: TGCAGTGCTACTAGAGTGCCACTAGCGGGGGCGGCAGATACGCAGTATTTT. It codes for CSATRVPLAGAADTQYF.

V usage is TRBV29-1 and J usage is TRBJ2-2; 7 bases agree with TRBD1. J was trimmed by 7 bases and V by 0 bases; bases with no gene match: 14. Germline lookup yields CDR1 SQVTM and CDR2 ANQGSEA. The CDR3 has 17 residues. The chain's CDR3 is CSVEDWDRGRSVGELFF. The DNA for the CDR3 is TGCAGCGTTGAAGACTGGGACAGAGGCCGATCGGTCGGGGAGCTGTTTTTT.

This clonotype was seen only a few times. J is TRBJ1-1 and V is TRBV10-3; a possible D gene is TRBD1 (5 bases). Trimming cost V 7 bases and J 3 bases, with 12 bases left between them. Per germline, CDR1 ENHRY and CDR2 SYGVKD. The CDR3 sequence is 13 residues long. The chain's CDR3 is CAINPSRDTEAFF. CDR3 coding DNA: TGTGCCATCAATCCCAGCAGGGACACTGAAGCTTTCTTT.

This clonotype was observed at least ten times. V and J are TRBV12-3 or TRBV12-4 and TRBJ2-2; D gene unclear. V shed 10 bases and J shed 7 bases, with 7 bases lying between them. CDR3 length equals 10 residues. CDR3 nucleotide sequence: TGTGCCACGAAGGGCGGGGAGCTGTTTTTT. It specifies CATKGGELFF.

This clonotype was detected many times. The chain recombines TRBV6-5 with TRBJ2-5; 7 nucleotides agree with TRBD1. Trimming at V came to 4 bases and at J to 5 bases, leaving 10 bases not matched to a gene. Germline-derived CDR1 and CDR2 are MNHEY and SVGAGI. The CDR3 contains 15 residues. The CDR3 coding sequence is TGTGCCAGCAGTTTCCTCAGGGGGTCGGGGGAGACCCAGTACTTC. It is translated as CASSFLRGSGETQYF.

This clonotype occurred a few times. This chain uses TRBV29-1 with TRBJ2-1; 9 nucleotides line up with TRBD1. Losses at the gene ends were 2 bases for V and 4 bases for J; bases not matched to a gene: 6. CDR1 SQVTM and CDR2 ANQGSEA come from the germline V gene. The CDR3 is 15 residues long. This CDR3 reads CSVESGTGLYNEQFF. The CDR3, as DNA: TGCAGCGTTGAATCCGGGACAGGGCTGTACAATGAGCAGTTCTTC.

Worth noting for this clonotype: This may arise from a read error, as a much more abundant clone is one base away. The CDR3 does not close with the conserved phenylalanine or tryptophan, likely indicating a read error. The CDR3, as DNA: TGCAGCGCGGGTGGGGGGCCAGAGACCCAGTACGTC. This codes for CSAGGGPETQYV. The chain combines TRBV29-1 with TRBJ2-5, with D tentatively TRBD1 or TRBD2 (6 bases each). This CDR3 spans 12 amino acids. The V end was cut by 7 bases, the J end by 4 bases, with 13 bases between. CDR1 and CDR2 (germline): SQVTM, ANQGSEA.

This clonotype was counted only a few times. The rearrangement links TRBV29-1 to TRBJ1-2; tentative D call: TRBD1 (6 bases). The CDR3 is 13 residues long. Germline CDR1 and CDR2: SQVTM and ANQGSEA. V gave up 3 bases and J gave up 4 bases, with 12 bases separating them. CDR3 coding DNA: TGCAGCGTTGATGGGCAGGGGCTCTATGGCTACACCTTC. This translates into CSVDGQGLYGYTF.